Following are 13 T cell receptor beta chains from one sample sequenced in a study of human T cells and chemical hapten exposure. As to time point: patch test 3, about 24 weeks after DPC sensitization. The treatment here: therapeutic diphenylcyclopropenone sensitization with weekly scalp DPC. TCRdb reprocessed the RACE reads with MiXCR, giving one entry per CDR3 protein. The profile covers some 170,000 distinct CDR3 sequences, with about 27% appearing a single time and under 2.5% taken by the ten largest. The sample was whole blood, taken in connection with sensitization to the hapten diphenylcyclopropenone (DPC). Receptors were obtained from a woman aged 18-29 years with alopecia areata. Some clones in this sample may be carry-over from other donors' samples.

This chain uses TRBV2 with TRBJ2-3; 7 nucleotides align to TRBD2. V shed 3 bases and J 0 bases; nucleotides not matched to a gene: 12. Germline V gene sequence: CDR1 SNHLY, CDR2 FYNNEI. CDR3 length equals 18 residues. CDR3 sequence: CASSENRAGASSTDTQYF. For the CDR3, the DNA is TGTGCCAGCAGTGAGAATAGGGCGGGAGCCTCGAGCACAGATACGCAGTATTTT.

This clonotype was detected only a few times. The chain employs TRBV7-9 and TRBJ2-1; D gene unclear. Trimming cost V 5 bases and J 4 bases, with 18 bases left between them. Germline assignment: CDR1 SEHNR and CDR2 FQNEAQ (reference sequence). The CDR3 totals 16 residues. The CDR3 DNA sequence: TGTGCCAGCAGCCTTATAAGGGCGGCGGCATACAATGAGCAGTTCTTC. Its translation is CASSLIRAAAYNEQFF.

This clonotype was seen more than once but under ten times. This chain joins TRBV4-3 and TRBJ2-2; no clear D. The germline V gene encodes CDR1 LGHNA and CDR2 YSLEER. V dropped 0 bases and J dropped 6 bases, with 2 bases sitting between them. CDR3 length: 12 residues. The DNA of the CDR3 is TGCGCCAGCAGCCAAGAGGCCGGGGAGCTGTTTTTT. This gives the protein CASSQEAGELFF.

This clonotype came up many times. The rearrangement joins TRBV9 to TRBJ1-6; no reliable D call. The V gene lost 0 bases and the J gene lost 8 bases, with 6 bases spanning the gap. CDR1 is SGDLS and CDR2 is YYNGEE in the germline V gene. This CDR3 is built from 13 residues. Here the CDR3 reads CASSVGVDSPLHF. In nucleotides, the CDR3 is TGTGCCAGCAGCGTAGGGGTAGATTCACCCCTCCACTTT.

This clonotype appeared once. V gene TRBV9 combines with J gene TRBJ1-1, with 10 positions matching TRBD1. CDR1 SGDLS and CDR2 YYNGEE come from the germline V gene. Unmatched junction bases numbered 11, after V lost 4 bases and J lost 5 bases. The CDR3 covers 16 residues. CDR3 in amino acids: CASSSHWTGGYTEAFF. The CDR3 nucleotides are TGTGCCAGCAGCTCTCATTGGACAGGGGGGTATACTGAAGCTTTCTTT.

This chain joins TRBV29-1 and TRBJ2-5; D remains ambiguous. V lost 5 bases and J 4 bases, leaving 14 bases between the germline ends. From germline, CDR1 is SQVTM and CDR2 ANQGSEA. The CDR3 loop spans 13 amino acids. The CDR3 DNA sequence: TGCAGCGTTCAGATCGGCCGGGCAGAGACCCAGTACTTC. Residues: CSVQIGRAETQYF.

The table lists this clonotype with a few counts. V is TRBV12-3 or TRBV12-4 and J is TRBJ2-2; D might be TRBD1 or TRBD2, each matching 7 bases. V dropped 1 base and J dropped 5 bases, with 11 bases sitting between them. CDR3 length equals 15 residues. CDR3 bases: TGTGCCAGCAGTTTAGTTCAGGGGGGGACCGGGGAGCTGTTTTTT. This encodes CASSLVQGGTGELFF.

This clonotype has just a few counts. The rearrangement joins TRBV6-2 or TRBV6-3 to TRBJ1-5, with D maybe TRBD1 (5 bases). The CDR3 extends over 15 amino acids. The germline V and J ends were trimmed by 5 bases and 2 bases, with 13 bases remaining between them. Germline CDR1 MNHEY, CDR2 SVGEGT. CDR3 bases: TGTGCCAGCAGTCCCCGGGGGGGAGGCAATCAGCCCCAGCATTTT. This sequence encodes CASSPRGGGNQPQHF.

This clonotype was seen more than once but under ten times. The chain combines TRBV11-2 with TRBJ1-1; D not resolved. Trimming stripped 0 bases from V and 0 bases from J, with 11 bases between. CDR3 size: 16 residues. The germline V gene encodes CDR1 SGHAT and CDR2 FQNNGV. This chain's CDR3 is CASSLDQGRLNTEAFF. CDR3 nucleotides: TGTGCCAGCAGCTTAGATCAAGGGCGGTTGAACACTGAAGCTTTCTTT.

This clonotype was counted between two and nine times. The chain's CDR3 is CAWVGQENYGYTF. CDR3 in DNA: TGTGCCTGGGTCGGACAGGAGAACTATGGCTACACCTTC. V is TRBV30 and J is TRBJ1-2; the match to TRBD1 covers 7 bases. J lost 2 bases, V lost 5 bases, and 5 bases had no gene match. The CDR3 has 13 amino acids. CDR1 GTSNPN and CDR2 SVGIG come from the germline V gene (reference sequence).

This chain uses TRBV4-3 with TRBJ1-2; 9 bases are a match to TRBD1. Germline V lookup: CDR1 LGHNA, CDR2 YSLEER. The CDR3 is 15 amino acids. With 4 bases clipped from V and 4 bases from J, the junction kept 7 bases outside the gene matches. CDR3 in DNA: TGCGCCAGCAGCCCCGGACAGGGGCTCTCCTATGGCTACACCTTC. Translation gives CASSPGQGLSYGYTF.

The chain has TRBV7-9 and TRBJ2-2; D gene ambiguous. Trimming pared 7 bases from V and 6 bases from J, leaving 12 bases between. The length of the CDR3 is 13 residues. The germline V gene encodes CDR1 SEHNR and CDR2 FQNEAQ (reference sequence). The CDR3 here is CASNLPYAGELFF. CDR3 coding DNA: TGTGCCAGCAACCTCCCGTACGCCGGGGAGCTGTTTTTT. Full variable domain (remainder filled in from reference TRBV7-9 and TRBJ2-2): DTGVSQNPRHKITKRGQNVTFRCDPISEHNRLYWYRQTLGQGPEFLTYFQNEAQLEKSRLLSDRFSAERPKGSFSTLEIQRTEQGDSAMYLCASNLPYAGELFFGEGSRLTVL.

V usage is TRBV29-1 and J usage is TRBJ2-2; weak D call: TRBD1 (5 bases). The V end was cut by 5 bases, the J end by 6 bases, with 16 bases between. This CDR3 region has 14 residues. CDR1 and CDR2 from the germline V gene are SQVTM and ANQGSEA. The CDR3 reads CSVTFRGGPGELFF. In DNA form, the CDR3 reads TGCAGCGTTACATTTAGGGGCGGTCCCGGGGAGCTGTTTTTT.